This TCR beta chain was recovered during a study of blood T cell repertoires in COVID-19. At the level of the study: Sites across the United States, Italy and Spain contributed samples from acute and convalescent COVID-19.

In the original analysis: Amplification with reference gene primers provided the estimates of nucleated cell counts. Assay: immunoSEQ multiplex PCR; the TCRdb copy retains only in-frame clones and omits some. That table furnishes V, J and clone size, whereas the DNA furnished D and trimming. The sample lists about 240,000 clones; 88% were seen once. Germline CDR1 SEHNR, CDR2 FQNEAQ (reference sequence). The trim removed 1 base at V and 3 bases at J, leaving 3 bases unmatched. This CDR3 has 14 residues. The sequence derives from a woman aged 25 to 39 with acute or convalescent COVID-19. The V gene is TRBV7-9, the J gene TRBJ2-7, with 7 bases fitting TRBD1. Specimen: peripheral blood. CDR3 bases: TGTGCCAGCAGCTTAGAGGCAGGGGGCTACGAGCAGTACTTC. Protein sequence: CASSLEAGGYEQYF.